This T cell receptor beta chain was sequenced in a study of beta chain features in type 1 diabetes. Study results and limitations: Patients with Type 1 diabetes showed moderately but significantly shorter TCRB CDR3s in all four CD4+ subsets. For patients, the naive, central memory and Treg TCRB repertoires appeared more alike than for healthy donors. There were fewer insertions and more deletions at the VDJ junctions of type 1 diabetes patients.

The germline V gene encodes CDR1 SGHNT and CDR2 YYREEE (reference sequence). The CDR3 is made up of 14 amino acids. The V gene lost 0 bases and the J gene lost 2 bases, with 9 bases spanning the gap. Investigators reverse transcribed all isolated RNA, so they sequenced expressed TCRB transcripts. For naive, central memory and regulatory T cell samples, reads averaged about 3.5 million. The data were produced by immunoSEQ multiplex PCR, yet TCRdb's version contains in-frame clones alone and is incomplete. The sample includes approximately 200,000 clones, over 8.5% of them seen just once. This clone has more than one count but fewer than ten. Its specificity is unknown.

Sequenced: naive CD4+ T cells from blood. The chain couples TRBV5-4 to TRBJ2-7; the D gene is possibly TRBD2 (7 bases). The sequence derives from a woman younger than 30 in good health. The CDR3 bases are TGTGCCAGCAGCTTGGTCGGGGGGCCCTACGAGCAGTACTTC. Translated, it gives CASSLVGGPYEQYF. Complete variable domain (other parts from reference TRBV5-4 and TRBJ2-7): ETGVTQSPTHLIKTRGQQVTLRCSSQSGHNTVSWYQQALGQGPQFIFQYYREEENGRGNFPPRFSGLQFPNYSSELNVNALELDDSALYLCASSLVGGPYEQYFGPGTRLTVT.